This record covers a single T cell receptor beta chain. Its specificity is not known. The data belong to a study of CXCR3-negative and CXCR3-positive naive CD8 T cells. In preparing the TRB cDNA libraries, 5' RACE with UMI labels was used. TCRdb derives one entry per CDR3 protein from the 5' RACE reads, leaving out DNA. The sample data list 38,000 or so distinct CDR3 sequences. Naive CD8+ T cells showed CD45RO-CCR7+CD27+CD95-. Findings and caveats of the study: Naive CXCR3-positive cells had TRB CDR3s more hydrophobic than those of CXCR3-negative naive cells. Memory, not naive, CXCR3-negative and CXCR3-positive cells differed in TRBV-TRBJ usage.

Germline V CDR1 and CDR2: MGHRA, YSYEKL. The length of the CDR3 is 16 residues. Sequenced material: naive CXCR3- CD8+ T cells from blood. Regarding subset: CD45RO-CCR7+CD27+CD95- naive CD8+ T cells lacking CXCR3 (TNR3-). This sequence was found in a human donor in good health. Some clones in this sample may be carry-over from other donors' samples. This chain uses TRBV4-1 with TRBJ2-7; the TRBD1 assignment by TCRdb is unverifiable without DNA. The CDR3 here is CASSLLTPGTHYEQYF.